This paragraph covers one T cell receptor (beta chain) sequence. Its antigen remains unidentified. The sample belongs to a study of Ad26.COV2.S vaccination and SARS-CoV-2 variants. Study-wide results and limits: Spike-specific TCR breadth was greater in vaccine than placebo recipients.

The V gene lost 4 bases and the J gene lost 9 bases, with 13 bases spanning the gap. The CDR3 covers 13 residues. Per the germline V gene, CDR1 is SNHLY and CDR2 is FYNNEI. This table comes from immunoSEQ multiplex PCR, and its TCRdb copy is limited to in-frame clones, with some not included. The sample holds a few hundred thousand clones, about 88% seen once. As for treatment: approximately 18 received Ad26.COV2.S at low or high dose, single or two shots; 5 received placebo; per-sample allocation not given. Sample collection was performed on day 63 after the first vaccine or placebo injection. This TCR derives from a person aged 18-65 years who received the Ad26.COV2.S COVID-19 vaccine or a placebo. Specimen: peripheral blood, collected in a trial of Ad26.COV2.S vaccine versus placebo. V is TRBV2 and J is TRBJ2-4; TRBD1 might be the D (5 bases). CDR3 amino acids: CASSGQKGVIQYF. DNA of the CDR3: TGTGCCAGCAGTGGACAGAAGGGCGTCATTCAGTACTTC.